This T cell receptor (beta chain) comes out of a study of T cells in Graves' hyperthyroidism and ophthalmopathy. RNA transcripts provided the source from which TCR beta CDR3 regions were amplified. With the HTBI primer set, the TCR CDR3 went through a first round of RT-PCR. TCRdb reprocessed the multiplex PCR reads via MiXCR and lists one record per CDR3 protein. The repertoire holds approximately 370,000 distinct CDR3 sequences, with approximately 18% as singletons. This clonotype showed up just a few times. Germline CDR1 and CDR2: MNHEY and SMNVEV (reference sequence). This CDR3 has 19 amino acids. V dropped 6 bases and J dropped 3 bases, with 29 bases sitting between them.

Source material: blood. The V and J genes are TRBV27 and TRBJ1-2, with a possible D match to TRBD1 (6 bases). The sequence was obtained from a woman under 40 with Graves' hyperthyroidism that later progressed to Graves' ophthalmopathy. The chain's CDR3 is CASSQFRGSTGTSYYGYTF. CDR3 bases: TGTGCCAGCAGCCAATTCCGGGGATCGACCGGGACATCATACTATGGCTACACCTTC.